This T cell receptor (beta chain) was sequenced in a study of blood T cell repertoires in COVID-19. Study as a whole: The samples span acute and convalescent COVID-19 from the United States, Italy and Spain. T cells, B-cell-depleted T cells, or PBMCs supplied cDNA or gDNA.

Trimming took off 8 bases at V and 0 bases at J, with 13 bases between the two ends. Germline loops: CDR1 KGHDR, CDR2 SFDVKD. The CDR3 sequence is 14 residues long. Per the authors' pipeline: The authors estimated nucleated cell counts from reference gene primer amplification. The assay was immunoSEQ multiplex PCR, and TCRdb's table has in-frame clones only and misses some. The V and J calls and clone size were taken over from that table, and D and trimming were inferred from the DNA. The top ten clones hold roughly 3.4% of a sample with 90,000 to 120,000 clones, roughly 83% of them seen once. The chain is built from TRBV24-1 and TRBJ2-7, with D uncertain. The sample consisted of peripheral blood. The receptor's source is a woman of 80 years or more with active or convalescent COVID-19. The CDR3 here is CATTDTHSSYEQYF. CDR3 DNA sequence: TGTGCCACCACCGATACCCACAGCTCCTACGAGCAGTACTTC.